This TCR beta chain comes out of a study of T cells in Graves' hyperthyroidism and ophthalmopathy. The study excluded patients with uncontrolled infection, other autoimmune disease, pregnancy or lactation. Every diagnosis used clinical symptoms, serum thyroxine and TRAb, thyroid ultrasound and orbital computed tomography. Regions amplified from RNA transcripts were the TCR beta CDR3 regions. With the HTBI primer set, the TCR CDR3 went through a first round of RT-PCR. Each CDR3 protein gets one entry after TCRdb re-called the multiplex PCR reads with MiXCR. The table includes about 130,000 distinct CDR3 sequences, roughly a fifth detected once. Between the trimmed V and J ends, which lost 4 bases and 4 bases, there was a span of 13 bases. The CDR3 has 14 residues. In germline, CDR1 is SNHLY, CDR2 FYNNEI.

The chain has TRBV2 and TRBJ1-1; possibly TRBD1 for D (5 bases). Sequencing was carried out using blood. This receptor was taken from a woman aged 45-59 years with Graves' hyperthyroidism that later progressed to Graves' ophthalmopathy. CDR3 bases: TGTGCCAGCAGTGTAGCGGGACCAAGCACTGAAGCTTTCTTT. This gives the protein CASSVAGPSTEAFF.